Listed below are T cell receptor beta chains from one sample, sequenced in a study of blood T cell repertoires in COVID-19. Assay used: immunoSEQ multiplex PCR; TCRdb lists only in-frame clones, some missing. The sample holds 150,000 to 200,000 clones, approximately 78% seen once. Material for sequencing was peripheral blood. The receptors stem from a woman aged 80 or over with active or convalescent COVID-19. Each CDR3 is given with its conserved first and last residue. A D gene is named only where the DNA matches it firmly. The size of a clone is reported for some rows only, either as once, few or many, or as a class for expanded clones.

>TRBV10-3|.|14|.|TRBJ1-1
CAISYNSMNTEAFF
TGTGCCATCAGTTACAATTCCATGAACACTGAAGCTTTCTTT
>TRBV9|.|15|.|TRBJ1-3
CASSDRTGNGNTIYF
TGTGCCAGCAGCGACCGTACAGGGAATGGAAACACCATATATTTT
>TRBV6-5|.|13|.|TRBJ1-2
CASSFGVDYGYTF
TGTGCCAGCAGTTTCGGGGTGGACTATGGCTACACCTTC
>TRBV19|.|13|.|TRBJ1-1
CASTIAGNTEAFF
TGTGCCAGTACAATAGCGGGGAACACTGAAGCTTTCTTT
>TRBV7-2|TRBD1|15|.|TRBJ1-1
CASSPRTGGYTEAFF
TGTGCCAGCAGCCCACGAACAGGGGGCTACACTGAAGCTTTCTTT
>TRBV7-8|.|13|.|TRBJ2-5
CASSFRGQETQYF
TGTGCCAGCAGTTTTAGGGGCCAAGAGACCCAGTACTTC
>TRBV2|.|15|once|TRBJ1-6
CASTPGGIRNSPLHF
TGTGCCAGCACCCCGGGGGGAATCCGTAATTCACCCCTCCACTTT
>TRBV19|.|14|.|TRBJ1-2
CASKTDAYLGGYTF
TGTGCCAGTAAGACAGATGCCTATTTGGGAGGCTACACCTTC
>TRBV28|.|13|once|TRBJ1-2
CASSLRGNYGYTF
TGTGCCAGCAGTTTACGGGGGAACTATGGCTACACCTTC
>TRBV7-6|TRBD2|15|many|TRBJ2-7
CASSLLGGGTYEQYF
TGTGCCAGCAGCCTTCTCGGGGGGGGAACCTACGAGCAGTACTTC
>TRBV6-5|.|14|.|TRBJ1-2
CASSPFGGSYGYTF
TGTGCCAGCAGTCCCTTCGGGGGATCCTATGGCTACACCTTC
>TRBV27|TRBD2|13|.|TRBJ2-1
CASLRAKRGQQFF
TGTGCCAGCTTGCGGGCCAAGCGGGGGCAACAGTTCTTC
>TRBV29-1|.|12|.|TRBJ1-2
CSVDRGSYGYTF
TGCAGCGTTGATCGGGGGTCCTATGGCTACACCTTC
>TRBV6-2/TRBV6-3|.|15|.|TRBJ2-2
CASTPGALIPGELFF
TGTGCCAGCACCCCGGGGGCGTTAATCCCCGGGGAGCTGTTTTTT
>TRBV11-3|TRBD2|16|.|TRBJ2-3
CASSPARGGSTDTQYF
TGTGCCAGCAGCCCCGCCCGCGGGGGGAGCACAGATACGCAGTATTTT
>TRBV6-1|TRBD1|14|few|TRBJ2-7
CASSEFGTAYEQYF
TGTGCCAGCAGTGAATTTGGGACAGCCTACGAGCAGTACTTC
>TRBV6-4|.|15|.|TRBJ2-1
CASSDEAGALNEQFF
TGTGCCAGCAGTGACGAGGCAGGGGCTCTTAATGAGCAGTTCTTC
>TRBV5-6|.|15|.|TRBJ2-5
CASSLVGVASETQYF
TGTGCCAGCAGCTTGGTAGGGGTTGCTTCGGAGACCCAGTACTTC
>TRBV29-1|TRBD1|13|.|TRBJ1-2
CSVSRDRGYGYTF
TGCAGCGTTAGCCGGGACAGGGGTTATGGCTACACCTTC
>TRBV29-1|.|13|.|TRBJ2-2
CSARQGGTGELFF
TGCAGCGCCAGACAGGGAGGAACCGGGGAGCTGTTTTTT
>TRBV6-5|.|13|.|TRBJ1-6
CASRGRDNSPLHF
TGTGCCAGCCGAGGGCGGGATAATTCACCCCTCCACTTT
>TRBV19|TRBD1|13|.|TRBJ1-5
CASSGDRDQPQHF
TGTGCCAGTAGTGGTGACAGGGATCAGCCCCAGCATTTT
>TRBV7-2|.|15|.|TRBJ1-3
CASSWTVGAGNTIYF
TGTGCCAGCAGCTGGACAGTCGGGGCTGGAAACACCATATATTTT
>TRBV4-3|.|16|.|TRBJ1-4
CASSQDRGRRNEKLFF
TGCGCCAGCAGCCAAGATCGGGGTAGGAGGAATGAAAAACTGTTTTTT
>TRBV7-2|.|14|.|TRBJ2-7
CASSLRPRYYEQYF
TGTGCCAGCAGCTTACGCCCACGGTACTACGAGCAGTACTTC
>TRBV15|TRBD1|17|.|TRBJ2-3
CATSRTGTGGWGDTQYF
TGTGCCACCAGCAGAACCGGGACAGGGGGCTGGGGTGATACGCAGTATTTT
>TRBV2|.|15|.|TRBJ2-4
CASSTMWDIKNIQYF
TGTGCCAGCAGCACCATGTGGGACATCAAAAACATTCAGTACTTC
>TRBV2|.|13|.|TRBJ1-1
CASSYAGGTEAFF
TGTGCCAGCAGTTATGCCGGGGGCACTGAAGCTTTCTTT
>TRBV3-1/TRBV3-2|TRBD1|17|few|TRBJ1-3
CASSLWTGRPSGNTIYF
TGTGCCAGCAGCCTATGGACAGGGAGACCCTCTGGAAACACCATATATTTT
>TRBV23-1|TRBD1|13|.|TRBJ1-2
CASSHLDRGGYTF
TGCGCCAGCAGTCATCTGGACAGGGGTGGCTACACCTTC
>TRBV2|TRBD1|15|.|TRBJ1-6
CASSGTGGYNSPLHF
TGTGCCAGCAGTGGGACAGGGGGCTATAATTCACCCCTCCACTTT
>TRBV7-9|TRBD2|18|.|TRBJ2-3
CASSLARLAGPKSDTQYF
TGTGCCAGCAGCTTAGCGCGGCTAGCGGGGCCAAAATCAGATACGCAGTATTTT
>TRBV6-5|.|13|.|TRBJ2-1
CASSDRPRSEQFF
TGTGCCAGCAGCGATCGTCCCCGCAGTGAGCAGTTCTTC
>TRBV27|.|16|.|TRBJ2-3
CASSVRGLGGTDTQYF
TGTGCCAGCAGTGTCAGGGGTCTGGGAGGCACAGATACGCAGTATTTT
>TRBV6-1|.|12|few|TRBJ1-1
CASSEQGSEAFF
TGTGCCAGCAGTGAACAGGGGAGTGAAGCTTTCTTT
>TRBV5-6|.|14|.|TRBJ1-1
CASSLGGGSTEAFF
TGTGCCAGCAGCTTGGGAGGAGGCTCCACTGAAGCTTTCTTT
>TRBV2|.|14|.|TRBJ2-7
CASTSVAQPGEQYF
TGTGCCAGCACCTCAGTCGCCCAGCCGGGTGAGCAGTACTTC
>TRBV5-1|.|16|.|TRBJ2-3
CASSLSSQISTDTQYF
TGCGCCAGCAGCTTGAGTAGTCAAATTAGCACAGATACGCAGTATTTT
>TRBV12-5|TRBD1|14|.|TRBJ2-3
CASGPGQGTDTQYF
TGTGCTAGTGGTCCCGGACAGGGTACAGATACGCAGTATTTT
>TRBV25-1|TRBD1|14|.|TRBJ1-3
CASSDDRAGNTIYF
TGTGCCAGCAGTGACGACAGGGCTGGAAACACCATATATTTT